Reported below is one TCR beta chain. Its target is not known. Sequencing targeted expressed TCRB transcripts, as all isolated RNA had been reverse transcribed. Repertoires were generated with immunoSEQ multiplex PCR, while TCRdb's copy carries only in-frame clones and drops some. This table has some 130,000 clones, approximately 10% appearing once. There are 15 residues in the CDR3. This record belongs to a study of beta chain features in type 1 diabetes. Study findings and constraints: Compared to healthy donors, patients appeared to have naive, central memory and Treg TCRB repertoires that were more alike. It was not settled here whether HLA type affects TCRB rearrangement. Type 1 diabetes patients showed a moderate but significant shortening of TCRB CDR3s in all four CD4+ subsets.

Purity (above 95%) was reached by all sorted populations. This clonotype was obtained from a man aged 30-40 years with type 1 diabetes. The specimen sequenced was central memory CD4+ T cells from blood. The V and J genes are TRBV21-1 and TRBJ2-7; no check of the table's D call, TRBD2, against the DNA was made. TRBV21-1 is annotated as a pseudogene. CDR3 coding DNA: TGTGCCAGCAGCCTCTCTAGCGGGGGCGGCCACGAGCAGTACTTC. Translating it yields CASSLSSGGGHEQYF.